Listed below are T cell receptor beta chains from one sample, sequenced in a study of T-cell memory formation after mild COVID-19. TCRdb processed the 5' RACE reads anew with MiXCR; each CDR3 protein has one entry. The sample records roughly 170,000 distinct CDR3 sequences, approximately 17% being singletons. Sequencing was performed on PBMCs or a T cell subset sorted from them (not recorded which). All receptors derive from a man in his late teens or twenties who had mild COVID-19 (a few samples of this study predate the infection). Cell type and time point are not known. CDR3s include the opening cysteine and the closing phenylalanine or tryptophan. Fields, in order: J gene, D gene, clone size, V gene, CDR3 DNA, CDR3 protein. The D gene is left open where the match is weak. A row's size may be missing; if present it is once, few, many or a size class.

J gene: TRBJ1-1
D gene: NA
clone size: few
V gene: TRBV7-2
CDR3 DNA: TGTGCCAGCAGCTCCAAGGATTACACTGAAGCTTTCTTT
CDR3 protein: CASSSKDYTEAFF

J gene: TRBJ2-3
D gene: NA
clone size: few
V gene: TRBV21-1
CDR3 DNA: TGTGCCAGCAGCAAAGAAATTCTCCAGGGGAGAAGAGATACGCAGTATTTT
CDR3 protein: CASSKEILQGRRDTQYF

J gene: TRBJ1-2
D gene: NA
clone size: few
V gene: TRBV5-1
CDR3 DNA: TGCGCCAGCAGGCCAGCCGGTGGGAACTATGGCTACACCTTC
CDR3 protein: CASRPAGGNYGYTF

J gene: TRBJ2-1
D gene: NA
clone size: few
V gene: TRBV4-1
CDR3 DNA: TGCGCCAGCAGCCAAGATGAAGCGCGCAATGAGCAGTTCTTC
CDR3 protein: CASSQDEARNEQFF

J gene: TRBJ1-2
D gene: TRBD1
clone size: NA
V gene: TRBV7-2
CDR3 DNA: TGTGCCAGCAGCTTAGGTAGACAGGGGGCTAACTATGGCTACACCTTC
CDR3 protein: CASSLGRQGANYGYTF

J gene: TRBJ1-6
D gene: NA
clone size: many
V gene: TRBV3-1
CDR3 DNA: TGTGCCAGCAGCCAAGACGGGTATCCATCACCCCTCCACTTT
CDR3 protein: CASSQDGYPSPLHF

J gene: TRBJ1-2
D gene: NA
clone size: NA
V gene: TRBV5-8
CDR3 DNA: TGTGCCAGCAGCTTCCTGAGTGGCTACACCTTC
CDR3 protein: CASSFLSGYTF

J gene: TRBJ1-4
D gene: NA
clone size: NA
V gene: TRBV18
CDR3 DNA: TGTGCCAGCTCACCCCGACAGGCCCCCACTAATGAAAAACTGTTTTTT
CDR3 protein: CASSPRQAPTNEKLFF

J gene: TRBJ1-6
D gene: NA
clone size: NA
V gene: TRBV3-1
CDR3 DNA: TGTGCCAGCAGCCAAGGTCGGGGTGGCTCACCCCTCCACTTT
CDR3 protein: CASSQGRGGSPLHF

J gene: TRBJ1-5
D gene: NA
clone size: NA
V gene: TRBV3-1
CDR3 DNA: TGTGCCAGCAGCTCCCGGGACGGTGATCAGCCCCAGCATTTT
CDR3 protein: CASSSRDGDQPQHF

J gene: TRBJ2-2
D gene: NA
clone size: few
V gene: TRBV5-1
CDR3 DNA: TGCGCCAGCAGCTACAGTGCAGTCACAAACACCGGGGAGCTGTTTTTT
CDR3 protein: CASSYSAVTNTGELFF

J gene: TRBJ2-3
D gene: TRBD1
clone size: many
V gene: TRBV5-1
CDR3 DNA: TGCGCCAGCAGGGACGGGACAGCAAGCACAGATACGCAGTATTTT
CDR3 protein: CASRDGTASTDTQYF

J gene: TRBJ1-5
D gene: NA
clone size: NA
V gene: TRBV6-2/TRBV6-3
CDR3 DNA: TGTGCCAGCACCACCACCCGGGGGGTCAGGAGCAATCAGCCCCAGCATTTT
CDR3 protein: CASTTTRGVRSNQPQHF

J gene: TRBJ2-1
D gene: TRBD2
clone size: NA
V gene: TRBV15
CDR3 DNA: TGTGCCACCAGCAGAGGGGGCGGGGGGGCGTACAATGAGCAGTTCTTC
CDR3 protein: CATSRGGGGAYNEQFF

J gene: TRBJ2-2
D gene: TRBD2
clone size: many
V gene: TRBV7-6
CDR3 DNA: TGTGCCAGCAGCTTGACGGGGGGGAACACCGGGGAGCTGTTTTTT
CDR3 protein: CASSLTGGNTGELFF

J gene: TRBJ2-3
D gene: NA
clone size: NA
V gene: TRBV5-5
CDR3 DNA: TGTGCCAGCAGCTTCCGGCCTTATTCTACGCAGTATTTT
CDR3 protein: CASSFRPYSTQYF

J gene: TRBJ2-1
D gene: TRBD2
clone size: few
V gene: TRBV11-3
CDR3 DNA: TGTGCCAGCGAGAAAGGCGGGGGGGCCTCCTACAATGAGCAGTTCTTC
CDR3 protein: CASEKGGGASYNEQFF

J gene: TRBJ1-6
D gene: NA
clone size: NA
V gene: TRBV28
CDR3 DNA: TGTGCCAGCAGTTTAAGTCGTGGATCCTATAATTCACCCCTCCACTTT
CDR3 protein: CASSLSRGSYNSPLHF

J gene: TRBJ2-1
D gene: NA
clone size: NA
V gene: TRBV18
CDR3 DNA: TGTGCCAGCTCACCAGCGGTCGGCCGAGCCCCCAATGAGCAGTTCTTC
CDR3 protein: CASSPAVGRAPNEQFF

J gene: TRBJ2-2
D gene: NA
clone size: NA
V gene: TRBV7-8
CDR3 DNA: TGTGCCAGCAGCTTATCTGGTCGGGAGCTGTTTTTT
CDR3 protein: CASSLSGRELFF

J gene: TRBJ2-4
D gene: NA
clone size: NA
V gene: TRBV5-1
CDR3 DNA: TGCGCCAGCACCCCCGGAACTGTGGGCGACAAAAACATTCAGTACTTC
CDR3 protein: CASTPGTVGDKNIQYF

J gene: TRBJ1-6
D gene: NA
clone size: NA
V gene: TRBV5-1
CDR3 DNA: TGCGCCAGCAGCACAAGGACAGACGGGAATTCACCCCTCCACTTT
CDR3 protein: CASSTRTDGNSPLHF

J gene: TRBJ2-7
D gene: NA
clone size: few
V gene: TRBV29-1
CDR3 DNA: TGCAGCGTTATAATCAGCTACGAGCAGTACTTC
CDR3 protein: CSVIISYEQYF

J gene: TRBJ2-1
D gene: NA
clone size: many
V gene: TRBV7-9
CDR3 DNA: TGTGCCAGCAGCTTAGAATGGCGGAATGAGCAGTTCTTC
CDR3 protein: CASSLEWRNEQFF

J gene: TRBJ2-6
D gene: NA
clone size: NA
V gene: TRBV5-1
CDR3 DNA: TGCGCCAGCAGCTTGGACACCGGGGCCAACGTCCTGACTTTC
CDR3 protein: CASSLDTGANVLTF

J gene: TRBJ1-2
D gene: TRBD1
clone size: NA
V gene: TRBV6-6
CDR3 DNA: TGTGCCAGCAGTTCCTTTATGGGACAGGGCTCTAACTATGGCTACACCTTC
CDR3 protein: CASSSFMGQGSNYGYTF

J gene: TRBJ2-3
D gene: TRBD1
clone size: NA
V gene: TRBV20-1
CDR3 DNA: TGCAGTGCTGACAGGGGCACAGATACGCAGTATTTT
CDR3 protein: CSADRGTDTQYF

J gene: TRBJ2-1
D gene: TRBD1
clone size: NA
V gene: TRBV2
CDR3 DNA: TGTGCCAGCAGCCAGGGGGCTGAGGAGTTCTTC
CDR3 protein: CASSQGAEEFF

J gene: TRBJ2-2
D gene: NA
clone size: NA
V gene: TRBV4-3
CDR3 DNA: TGCGCCAGCAGCCAAGATGTTGGCGGGGAGCTGTTTTTT
CDR3 protein: CASSQDVGGELFF

J gene: TRBJ2-3
D gene: NA
clone size: NA
V gene: TRBV7-9
CDR3 DNA: TGTGCCAGCGGAGTATGGAGCGGCGCCCCAGATACGCAGTATTTT
CDR3 protein: CASGVWSGAPDTQYF

J gene: TRBJ1-1
D gene: NA
clone size: few
V gene: TRBV5-1
CDR3 DNA: TGCGCCAGCAGCTTGGATACCGTGGGGCTCCAAGCTTTCTTT
CDR3 protein: CASSLDTVGLQAFF

J gene: TRBJ1-2
D gene: NA
clone size: few
V gene: TRBV7-9
CDR3 DNA: TGTGCCAGCAGCCCCAGTCGTGGGGAAAACACCTTC
CDR3 protein: CASSPSRGENTF

J gene: TRBJ1-5
D gene: NA
clone size: NA
V gene: TRBV9
CDR3 DNA: TGTGCCAGCAGCTTTTCAGGGCGGGAAAATCAGCCCCAGCATTTT
CDR3 protein: CASSFSGRENQPQHF

J gene: TRBJ2-2
D gene: TRBD1
clone size: NA
V gene: TRBV20-1
CDR3 DNA: TGCAGTGCTAACAGGGGGCCAAGTGCCGGGGAGCTGTTTTTT
CDR3 protein: CSANRGPSAGELFF

J gene: TRBJ2-7
D gene: NA
clone size: few
V gene: TRBV10-1
CDR3 DNA: TGCGCCGGGAGAGACGGGAGCTCCTACGAGCAGTACTTC
CDR3 protein: CAGRDGSSYEQYF

J gene: TRBJ2-2
D gene: TRBD1
clone size: NA
V gene: TRBV11-2
CDR3 DNA: TGTGCCAGCAGTTTGGACAGGGGGAGCACCGGGGAGCTGTTTTTT
CDR3 protein: CASSLDRGSTGELFF

J gene: TRBJ2-3
D gene: TRBD2
clone size: few
V gene: TRBV14
CDR3 DNA: TGTGCCATGACGGGACTACTAACTGCAGATACGCAGTATTTT
CDR3 protein: CAMTGLLTADTQYF

J gene: TRBJ2-5
D gene: NA
clone size: few
V gene: TRBV5-1
CDR3 DNA: TGCGCCAGCAGCCAGAGGACGCACCAAGAGACCCAGTACTTC
CDR3 protein: CASSQRTHQETQYF

J gene: TRBJ1-2
D gene: NA
clone size: NA
V gene: TRBV28
CDR3 DNA: TGCGCCAGCAGCTTGCAGGACTATGGCTACACCTTC
CDR3 protein: CASSLQDYGYTF

J gene: TRBJ1-5
D gene: NA
clone size: many
V gene: TRBV12-3/TRBV12-4
CDR3 DNA: TGTGCCAGCAGCTTAAGTAGCAATCAGCCCCAGCATTTT
CDR3 protein: CASSLSSNQPQHF

J gene: TRBJ1-5
D gene: NA
clone size: NA
V gene: TRBV20-1
CDR3 DNA: TGCAGTGCTAGAGAATATGGTCAGCCCCAGCATTTT
CDR3 protein: CSAREYGQPQHF

J gene: TRBJ2-7
D gene: NA
clone size: NA
V gene: TRBV6-5
CDR3 DNA: TGTGCCAGCAGTTACGCGCCCGGGTCCCCCTACGAGCAGTACTTC
CDR3 protein: CASSYAPGSPYEQYF

J gene: TRBJ2-7
D gene: NA
clone size: few
V gene: TRBV18
CDR3 DNA: TGTGCCAGCTCACCGGGCGGGGGCGTCTCCTACGAGCAGTACTTC
CDR3 protein: CASSPGGGVSYEQYF

J gene: TRBJ2-5
D gene: NA
clone size: medium-sized
V gene: TRBV7-9
CDR3 DNA: TGTGCCAGCAGCTATTGGGCCGTGCAAGAGACCCAGTACTTC
CDR3 protein: CASSYWAVQETQYF

J gene: TRBJ2-1
D gene: TRBD2
clone size: NA
V gene: TRBV20-1
CDR3 DNA: TGCAGATGCACTAGCGGGGCCTACAATGAGCAGTTCTTC
CDR3 protein: CRCTSGAYNEQFF

J gene: TRBJ2-3
D gene: TRBD1
clone size: few
V gene: TRBV5-1
CDR3 DNA: TGCGCCAGCAGCTTGGTGGCAGGGGGCGCAGATACGCAGTATTTT
CDR3 protein: CASSLVAGGADTQYF

J gene: TRBJ1-5
D gene: NA
clone size: few
V gene: TRBV20-1
CDR3 DNA: TGCAGTGCTAGAGATCGGGGGGTACGGAGCAATCAGCCCCAGCATTTT
CDR3 protein: CSARDRGVRSNQPQHF

J gene: TRBJ2-3
D gene: NA
clone size: few
V gene: TRBV7-9
CDR3 DNA: TGTGCCAGCAGCTTAGACCTCGATAAAGATACGCAGTATTTT
CDR3 protein: CASSLDLDKDTQYF

J gene: TRBJ1-2
D gene: TRBD1
clone size: NA
V gene: TRBV7-9
CDR3 DNA: TGTGCCAGCAGCGAGCGACAGGGGTCATATGGCTACACCTTC
CDR3 protein: CASSERQGSYGYTF

J gene: TRBJ1-4
D gene: NA
clone size: NA
V gene: TRBV10-3
CDR3 DNA: TGTGCCACCTCTGCAGGCACAACTAATGAAAAACTGTTTTTT
CDR3 protein: CATSAGTTNEKLFF

J gene: TRBJ1-2
D gene: TRBD1
clone size: few
V gene: TRBV6-2/TRBV6-3
CDR3 DNA: TGTGCCAGCAGCCCGGGACAGGAAACAGGCTACACCTTC
CDR3 protein: CASSPGQETGYTF

J gene: TRBJ1-4
D gene: NA
clone size: NA
V gene: TRBV6-5
CDR3 DNA: TGTGCCAGCAGTGAATCCGGGCGTGGAGGAAAACTGTTTTTT
CDR3 protein: CASSESGRGGKLFF